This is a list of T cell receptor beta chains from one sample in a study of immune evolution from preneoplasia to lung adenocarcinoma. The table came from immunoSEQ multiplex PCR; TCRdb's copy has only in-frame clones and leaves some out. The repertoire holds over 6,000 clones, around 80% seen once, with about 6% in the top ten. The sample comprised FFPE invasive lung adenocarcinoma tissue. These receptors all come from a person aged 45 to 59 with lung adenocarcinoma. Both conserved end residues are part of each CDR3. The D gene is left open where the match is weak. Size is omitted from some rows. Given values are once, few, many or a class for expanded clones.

CDR3nt: TGTGCCAGCAGCTTAGGACCGAATCAGCCCCAGCATTTT; CDR3aa: CASSLGPNQPQHF; j_gene: TRBJ1-5; d_gene: -; v_gene: TRBV7-6; abundance: -
CDR3nt: TGTGCCAGCAGCTTAGGTCAGGGGCCTCTACGGGAGCAGTTCTTC; CDR3aa: CASSLGQGPLREQFF; j_gene: TRBJ2-1; d_gene: -; v_gene: TRBV7-2; abundance: -
CDR3nt: TGCGCCAGCAGAATGGGGCTGGGAAGTACTGAAGCTTTCTTT; CDR3aa: CASRMGLGSTEAFF; j_gene: TRBJ1-1; d_gene: -; v_gene: TRBV5-1; abundance: -
CDR3nt: TGCGCCAGCAGGGCCCTTGGACTAGTTGATAATGAGCAGTTCTTC; CDR3aa: CASRALGLVDNEQFF; j_gene: TRBJ2-1; d_gene: TRBD2; v_gene: TRBV4-1; abundance: -
CDR3nt: TGTGCCAGCAGTGAAGCTAGCGGGAGCTCCTACGAGCAGTACTTC; CDR3aa: CASSEASGSSYEQYF; j_gene: TRBJ2-7; d_gene: TRBD2; v_gene: TRBV6-1; abundance: -
CDR3nt: TGTACCAGCACCGCGGGTATTGCCCGCGGAGAGCAGTACTTC; CDR3aa: CTSTAGIARGEQYF; j_gene: TRBJ2-7; d_gene: -; v_gene: TRBV5-6; abundance: -
CDR3nt: TGTGCCAGCAGCTTAGGGACAGGAAACACCATATATTTT; CDR3aa: CASSLGTGNTIYF; j_gene: TRBJ1-3; d_gene: -; v_gene: TRBV9; abundance: medium-sized
CDR3nt: TGTGCCAGTACCCTAAGGGGTAATCAGCCCCAGCATTTT; CDR3aa: CASTLRGNQPQHF; j_gene: TRBJ1-5; d_gene: -; v_gene: TRBV19; abundance: -
CDR3nt: TGTGCCAGCAGTCGAGGACTAGCGGGAGGTGAGCAGTTCTTC; CDR3aa: CASSRGLAGGEQFF; j_gene: TRBJ2-1; d_gene: TRBD2; v_gene: TRBV28; abundance: -
CDR3nt: TGTGCCAGTAGTCCAGGACTAGCGGGAGGGCCGGTTGACACCGGGGAGCTGTTTTTT; CDR3aa: CASSPGLAGGPVDTGELFF; j_gene: TRBJ2-2; d_gene: TRBD2; v_gene: TRBV19; abundance: -
CDR3nt: TGCGCCAGCAGCCGACAAGGACAGGAGCTTAATGAAAAACTGTTTTTT; CDR3aa: CASSRQGQELNEKLFF; j_gene: TRBJ1-4; d_gene: TRBD1; v_gene: TRBV4-1; abundance: -
CDR3nt: TGTGCCAGCAGCGCAGGGACAGGGGGCTACGAGCAGTACTTC; CDR3aa: CASSAGTGGYEQYF; j_gene: TRBJ2-7; d_gene: TRBD1; v_gene: TRBV9; abundance: -
CDR3nt: TGTGCCCCCGTCTTAGGGGCGGTTTGCTACACCTTC; CDR3aa: CAPVLGAVCYTF; j_gene: TRBJ1-2; d_gene: -; v_gene: TRBV27; abundance: -
CDR3nt: TGTGCCAGCAGTGAATTTGGACAGGGGACTGGGGCCAACGTCCTGACTTTC; CDR3aa: CASSEFGQGTGANVLTF; j_gene: TRBJ2-6; d_gene: TRBD1; v_gene: TRBV25-1; abundance: -
CDR3nt: TGTGCCTGGAGTTTAGGCCAGACAGGGGTCTACGAGCAGTACTTC; CDR3aa: CAWSLGQTGVYEQYF; j_gene: TRBJ2-7; d_gene: TRBD1; v_gene: TRBV30; abundance: few
CDR3nt: TGTGCCAGCAGCGCAGGGGTCCATGAGCAGTTCTTC; CDR3aa: CASSAGVHEQFF; j_gene: TRBJ2-1; d_gene: -; v_gene: TRBV9; abundance: -
CDR3nt: TGTGCCAGTAACCCATCGACTCGGACCATGACCTACGAGCAGTACTTC; CDR3aa: CASNPSTRTMTYEQYF; j_gene: TRBJ2-7; d_gene: -; v_gene: TRBV27; abundance: -
CDR3nt: TGTGCCAGCGTCGTGGGACTAGGATACACCGGGGAGCTGTTTTTT; CDR3aa: CASVVGLGYTGELFF; j_gene: TRBJ2-2; d_gene: TRBD2; v_gene: TRBV6-1; abundance: large
CDR3nt: TGTGCCAGCAGCTTAGGAGACAGGGGGCAAGGTGAAGCTTTCTTT; CDR3aa: CASSLGDRGQGEAFF; j_gene: TRBJ1-1; d_gene: TRBD1; v_gene: TRBV11-2; abundance: -
CDR3nt: TGTGCCAGCAGTGATAACCTGGGGGCGAAGCAGTACTTC; CDR3aa: CASSDNLGAKQYF; j_gene: TRBJ2-7; d_gene: -; v_gene: TRBV2; abundance: -
CDR3nt: TGTGCCAGCAGTTCGGTTTTAGATACGCAGTATTTT; CDR3aa: CASSSVLDTQYF; j_gene: TRBJ2-3; d_gene: -; v_gene: TRBV28; abundance: -
CDR3nt: TGTGCCTCCCTTCCCAGAGGGGCCTTTCGATATGGCTACACCTTC; CDR3aa: CASLPRGAFRYGYTF; j_gene: TRBJ1-2; d_gene: -; v_gene: TRBV27; abundance: -
CDR3nt: TGCGCCAGCAGCCAAGATTTACCCCCGGGAACTACGGTCAAGCAGTACTTC; CDR3aa: CASSQDLPPGTTVKQYF; j_gene: TRBJ2-7; d_gene: -; v_gene: TRBV4-3; abundance: -
CDR3nt: TGTGCCAGCAGTTTAGACAGCCCTAGGCGTGGCGAGCAGTACTTC; CDR3aa: CASSLDSPRRGEQYF; j_gene: TRBJ2-7; d_gene: -; v_gene: TRBV27; abundance: -
CDR3nt: TGTGCCAGCAGCTTCTTGGGGGGAGGGGGAAAGACCCAGTACTTC; CDR3aa: CASSFLGGGGKTQYF; j_gene: TRBJ2-5; d_gene: -; v_gene: TRBV5-6; abundance: -
CDR3nt: TGCGCCAGCAGCTTGTCCTGGGGGTATGAGCAGTTCTTC; CDR3aa: CASSLSWGYEQFF; j_gene: TRBJ2-1; d_gene: -; v_gene: TRBV5-1; abundance: -
CDR3nt: TGTGCCTGGAGTGTACACTACAGCTCTGGAAACACCATATATTTT; CDR3aa: CAWSVHYSSGNTIYF; j_gene: TRBJ1-3; d_gene: -; v_gene: TRBV30; abundance: once
CDR3nt: TGTGCCACAGGACAGGGAGGGTACGAGCAGTACTTC; CDR3aa: CATGQGGYEQYF; j_gene: TRBJ2-7; d_gene: -; v_gene: TRBV2; abundance: once
CDR3nt: TGTGCCACAGCCGGGACAGGGGTCAATGAGCAGTTCTTC; CDR3aa: CATAGTGVNEQFF; j_gene: TRBJ2-1; d_gene: TRBD1; v_gene: TRBV11-2; abundance: -
CDR3nt: TGTGCCAGCAGTGGGGGACAGAGCTCCTACAATGAGCAGTTCTTC; CDR3aa: CASSGGQSSYNEQFF; j_gene: TRBJ2-1; d_gene: TRBD1; v_gene: TRBV25-1; abundance: -
CDR3nt: TGTGCTAGCAGCTTAGGGGCAGGGGGCGAGCAGTTCTTC; CDR3aa: CASSLGAGGEQFF; j_gene: TRBJ2-1; d_gene: TRBD1; v_gene: TRBV7-7; abundance: -
CDR3nt: TGCAGCGTTGCAACCGGGACACTATATGGCTACACCTTC; CDR3aa: CSVATGTLYGYTF; j_gene: TRBJ1-2; d_gene: -; v_gene: TRBV29-1; abundance: -
CDR3nt: TGTGCCATCAGTGCCCGGAAACAAGAGACCCAGTACTTC; CDR3aa: CAISARKQETQYF; j_gene: TRBJ2-5; d_gene: -; v_gene: TRBV10-3; abundance: -
CDR3nt: TGCGCCAGCAGCATTAGACAGGGGGGGTCCGGGGCCAACGTCCTGACTTTC; CDR3aa: CASSIRQGGSGANVLTF; j_gene: TRBJ2-6; d_gene: TRBD1; v_gene: TRBV5-1; abundance: once
CDR3nt: TGTGCCAGCAGTTTCGTGGGAGGTCCGAACACCGGGGAGCTGTTTTTT; CDR3aa: CASSFVGGPNTGELFF; j_gene: TRBJ2-2; d_gene: -; v_gene: TRBV28; abundance: -
CDR3nt: TGTGCCAGCAGCCCCCACGGGACAGAATACACTGAAGCTTTCTTT; CDR3aa: CASSPHGTEYTEAFF; j_gene: TRBJ1-1; d_gene: TRBD1; v_gene: TRBV9; abundance: -
CDR3nt: TGTGCCAGCAGCCTCAAGGCCGGGACTAGCGGACCGCCGCAGTTCTTC; CDR3aa: CASSLKAGTSGPPQFF; j_gene: TRBJ2-1; d_gene: TRBD2; v_gene: TRBV14; abundance: -
CDR3nt: TGCGCCAGCAGTCAAGCGAGAGTCTCTGGAAACACCATATATTTT; CDR3aa: CASSQARVSGNTIYF; j_gene: TRBJ1-3; d_gene: -; v_gene: TRBV23-1; abundance: -
CDR3nt: TGTGCCAGCAGTGAGGCCGGGACTAGGCAACAGACCCAGTACTTC; CDR3aa: CASSEAGTRQQTQYF; j_gene: TRBJ2-5; d_gene: TRBD2; v_gene: TRBV5-4; abundance: -
CDR3nt: TGTGCCAGCAGTTTAGGGGATAGCAATCAGCCCCAGCATTTT; CDR3aa: CASSLGDSNQPQHF; j_gene: TRBJ1-5; d_gene: -; v_gene: TRBV6-5; abundance: -
CDR3nt: TGTGCCAGCAAGGTGGGGGCAGGCTACCCACTCGAGCAGTACTTC; CDR3aa: CASKVGAGYPLEQYF; j_gene: TRBJ2-7; d_gene: -; v_gene: TRBV6-1; abundance: -
CDR3nt: TGTGCCAGCAGCTTCCGACAGGCGATGAACACTGAAGCTTTCTTT; CDR3aa: CASSFRQAMNTEAFF; j_gene: TRBJ1-1; d_gene: -; v_gene: TRBV7-9; abundance: -
CDR3nt: TGTGCCAGTTCAAAGGCGGGGTCCCCGTGGAATGAGCAGTTCTTC; CDR3aa: CASSKAGSPWNEQFF; j_gene: TRBJ2-1; d_gene: -; v_gene: TRBV7-3; abundance: -
CDR3nt: TGTGCCAGCAGCTTAGAGCAGGGGGCGAATACGCAGTATTTT; CDR3aa: CASSLEQGANTQYF; j_gene: TRBJ2-3; d_gene: TRBD1; v_gene: TRBV11-2; abundance: -
CDR3nt: TGTGCCAGCAGCGAGAATCTAGCGGGAGGGAGGGAGACCCAGTACTTC; CDR3aa: CASSENLAGGRETQYF; j_gene: TRBJ2-5; d_gene: TRBD2; v_gene: TRBV11-2; abundance: -
CDR3nt: TGTGCCAGCAGTGATCTTCGACAGGGGATGAACACTGAAGCTTTCTTT; CDR3aa: CASSDLRQGMNTEAFF; j_gene: TRBJ1-1; d_gene: TRBD1; v_gene: TRBV25-1; abundance: -
CDR3nt: TGTGCCAGCAGCCCCGGGCGCAGCACAGATACGCAGTATTTT; CDR3aa: CASSPGRSTDTQYF; j_gene: TRBJ2-3; d_gene: -; v_gene: TRBV14; abundance: -
CDR3nt: TGTGCCAGCAGCTTGGGAGGGCCAGGTTATGGCTACACCTTC; CDR3aa: CASSLGGPGYGYTF; j_gene: TRBJ1-2; d_gene: -; v_gene: TRBV5-6; abundance: -
CDR3nt: TGTGCCAGCAGCAGGCAGGACAGAACTAATGAAAAACTGTTTTTT; CDR3aa: CASSRQDRTNEKLFF; j_gene: TRBJ1-4; d_gene: -; v_gene: TRBV21-1; abundance: -
CDR3nt: TGTGCCAGCAGTTCGGGACAGCCGAGCTCCTACGAGCAGTACTTC; CDR3aa: CASSSGQPSSYEQYF; j_gene: TRBJ2-7; d_gene: TRBD1; v_gene: TRBV6-6; abundance: once